The sample holds a few counts of the clone carrying this T cell receptor beta chain. The target antigen is unknown. In the naive CD8 group, cells lacked CD45RO and were positively selected for CCR7, so terminally differentiated effector memory CD45RA+ cells were left out. Here immunoSEQ multiplex PCR was the method, and the copy in TCRdb shows in-frame clones only, minus some. Seen here are approximately 600,000 clones, about 95% observed once, and the top ten hold over 0.1%. The data belong to a study of shared clonotypes between healthy human individuals. General study results and limits: Sorted-subset sequencing, rarefaction showed, was incomplete despite large depth.

Germline CDR1 and CDR2: SGHDT and YYEEEE. The CDR3 runs 15 residues. Trimming removed 0 bases from V and 9 bases from J, with 19 bases in between. Sample: naive CD8+ T cells sorted from blood. The chain carries TRBV5-6 and TRBJ2-7, with D perhaps being TRBD1 or TRBD2 (5 bases each). The receptor's source is a young woman in good health. The CDR3 sequence: CASSLGTGVPRGQYF. CDR3 in DNA: TGTGCCAGCAGCTTGGGCACAGGCGTTCCCCGGGGGCAGTACTTC.